A selection of T cell receptor beta chains follows, all from one sample in a study of T cells in Graves' hyperthyroidism and ophthalmopathy. TCRdb re-called the multiplex PCR reads with MiXCR, one entry per CDR3 protein. The table has over 650,000 distinct CDR3 sequences, about 15% seen once. Sequenced input: blood. The receptor source for this set is a young man with Graves' hyperthyroidism. Each CDR3 is given with its conserved first and last residue. A D gene is named only where the DNA matches it firmly. Clone size is shown for a subset of rows, as once, few, many or a class of expanded clone.

-,TRBJ2-7,-,TRBV18,TGTGCCAGCTCACCAGCTACAGGATTAGACGAGCAGTACTTC,CASSPATGLDEQYF
-,TRBJ1-1,many,TRBV11-1,TGTGCCAGCAGCTGGGGGACATCTGAAGCTTTCTTT,CASSWGTSEAFF
-,TRBJ2-1,once,TRBV20-1,TGCAGTGCTGGAGACGCGGGCTCCTACAATGAGCAGTTCTTC,CSAGDAGSYNEQFF
-,TRBJ2-7,few,TRBV19,TGTGCCAGTAGTTTTTCGACAGGGAGGGGCTACGAGCAGTACTTC,CASSFSTGRGYEQYF
TRBD1,TRBJ1-2,many,TRBV28,TGTGCCAGCAGTTTAATGGGGACAGGGTATGTCTATGGCTACACCTTC,CASSLMGTGYVYGYTF
-,TRBJ2-3,-,TRBV4-1,TGCGCCAGCAGCCAAGGTCGCGAAGATACGCAGTATTTT,CASSQGREDTQYF
TRBD1,TRBJ2-7,few,TRBV5-1,TGCGCCAGCAGCTCACCGGGACAGGGGATTTCGGAGCAGTACTTC,CASSSPGQGISEQYF
TRBD1,TRBJ2-1,many,TRBV18,TGTGCCAGCTCCCAACAGGGGTCCAATGAGCAGTTCTTC,CASSQQGSNEQFF
-,TRBJ2-6,few,TRBV28,TGTGCCAGCACCACGGGCTCTGGGGCCAACGTCCTGACTTTC,CASTTGSGANVLTF
TRBD1,TRBJ1-1,-,TRBV4-3,TGCGCCAGCAGCCGTACAGGGGTTGGTTTAACTGAAGCTTTCTTT,CASSRTGVGLTEAFF
TRBD1,TRBJ2-6,-,TRBV27,TGTGCCAGCAGTTGGACAGGGGTGAGTGGGGCCAACGTCCTGACTTTC,CASSWTGVSGANVLTF
-,TRBJ2-3,-,TRBV5-1,TGCGCCAGCAGCTCCCCGCATCTTGGAACTAGCACAGATACGCAGTATTTT,CASSSPHLGTSTDTQYF
-,TRBJ2-7,few,TRBV7-9,TGTGCCAGCAGCTTAGGATGGCCGAACGAGCAGTACTTC,CASSLGWPNEQYF
TRBD2,TRBJ2-7,few,TRBV28,TGTGCCAGCAGTTATACCGCGACTAGCGGGAGTGGCTACGAGCAGTACTTC,CASSYTATSGSGYEQYF
TRBD2,TRBJ2-5,few,TRBV6-1,TGTGCCAGCAGCATAGCGGGAGGGGGCCAAGAGACCCAGTACTTC,CASSIAGGGQETQYF
TRBD1,TRBJ1-6,-,TRBV10-3,TGTGCCATCAGTCCGACAGGGAGCTCCTATAATTCACCCCTCCACTTT,CAISPTGSSYNSPLHF